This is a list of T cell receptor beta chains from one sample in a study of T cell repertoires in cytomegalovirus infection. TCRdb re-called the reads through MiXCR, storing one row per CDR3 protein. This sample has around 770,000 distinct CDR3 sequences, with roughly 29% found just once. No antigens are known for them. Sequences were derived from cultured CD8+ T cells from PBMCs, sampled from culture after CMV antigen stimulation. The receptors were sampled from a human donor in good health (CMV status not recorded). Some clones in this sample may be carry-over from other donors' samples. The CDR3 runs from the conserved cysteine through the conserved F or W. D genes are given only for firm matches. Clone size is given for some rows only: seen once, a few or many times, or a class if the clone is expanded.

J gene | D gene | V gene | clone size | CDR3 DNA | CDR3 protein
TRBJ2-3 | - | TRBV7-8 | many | TGTGCCAGCAGCTTGTTCGCGGAGGGGGCCATAGATACGCAGTATTTT | CASSLFAEGAIDTQYF
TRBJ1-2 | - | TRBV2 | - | TGTGCCAGCAGTGAGGTTCTTGCCCCGGGGGGGCCGAGGGGCTACACCTTC | CASSEVLAPGGPRGYTF
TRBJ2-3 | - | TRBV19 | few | TGTGCCAGTAGGTTGGTCCCGGGGGGCACGGATACGCAGTATTTT | CASRLVPGGTDTQYF
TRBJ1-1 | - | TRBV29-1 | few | TGCAGCGTGGGAGATGGTCGGACTGAAGCTTTCTTT | CSVGDGRTEAFF
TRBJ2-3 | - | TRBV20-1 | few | TGCAGTGCTTCCGGGGCGCCCGATACAGATACGCAGTATTTT | CSASGAPDTDTQYF
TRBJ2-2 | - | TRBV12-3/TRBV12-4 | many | TGTGCCAGCAGTTTATTGGGAGCGAACACCGGGGAGCTGTTTTTT | CASSLLGANTGELFF
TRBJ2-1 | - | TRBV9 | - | TGTGCCAGCACCAGAGGGGGGGCCCACTCCTACAATGAGCAGTTCTTC | CASTRGGAHSYNEQFF
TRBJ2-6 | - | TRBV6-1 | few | TGTGCCAGCGGCTGGGCCAACGTCCTGACTTTC | CASGWANVLTF
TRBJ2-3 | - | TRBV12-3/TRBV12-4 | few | TGTGCCAGCAGCTTAATGGGGGCGAGCACAGATACGCAGTATTTT | CASSLMGASTDTQYF
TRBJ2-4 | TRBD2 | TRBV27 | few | TGTGCCAGCAGTTTAGGGGGGACTACTATTCAGTACTTC | CASSLGGTTIQYF
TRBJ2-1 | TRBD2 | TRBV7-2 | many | TGTGCCAGCAGCCCGGGAATAGCGGGGGGCGGCTCCTACAATGAGCAGTTCTTC | CASSPGIAGGGSYNEQFF
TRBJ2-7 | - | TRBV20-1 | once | TGCAGTGTAGACTCCTTTGCCTACGAGCAGTACTTC | CSVDSFAYEQYF
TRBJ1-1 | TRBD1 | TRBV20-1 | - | TGCAGTGCTACTCGACAGGGGGGCACTGAAGCTTTCTTT | CSATRQGGTEAFF
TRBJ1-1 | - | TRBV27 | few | TGTGCCAGCAAAGACGGGGGGCCGAACACTGAAGCTTTCTTT | CASKDGGPNTEAFF
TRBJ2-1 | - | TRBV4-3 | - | TGCGCCAGCAGCCACGACACGGGGGCAGTCAATGAGCAGTTCTTC | CASSHDTGAVNEQFF
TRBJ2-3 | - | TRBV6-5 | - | TGTGCCAGCAGTTACTCGACGGAGGGTCCAGATACGCAGTATTTT | CASSYSTEGPDTQYF
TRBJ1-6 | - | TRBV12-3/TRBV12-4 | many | TGTGCCAGCAGTTTAGCGGGGGTTGATTCACCCCTCCACTTT | CASSLAGVDSPLHF
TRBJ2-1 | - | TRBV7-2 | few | TGTGCCAGCAGCTTAGCAGCTCAGGACTGGGCCCCAAATGAGCAGTTCTTC | CASSLAAQDWAPNEQFF
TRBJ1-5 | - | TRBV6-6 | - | TGTGCCAGCAGTTACGAATGGGGAATAAGCAATCAGCCCCAGCATTTT | CASSYEWGISNQPQHF
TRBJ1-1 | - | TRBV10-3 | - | TGTGCCATCAGTGAGAAACGGACCCTGAACACTGAAGCTTTCTTT | CAISEKRTLNTEAFF
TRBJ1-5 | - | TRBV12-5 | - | TGTGCTAGTGGTCTAGCCCTCGGGGGCGATTGCCAGCCCCAGCATTTT | CASGLALGGDCQPQHF
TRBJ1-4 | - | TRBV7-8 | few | TGTGCCAGCAGCTTAGGAAGGCGGGGAAATGAAAAACTGTTTTTT | CASSLGRRGNEKLFF
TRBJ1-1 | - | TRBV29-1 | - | TGCAGCGTTGAATGGGCAATGAACACTGAAGCTTTCTTT | CSVEWAMNTEAFF
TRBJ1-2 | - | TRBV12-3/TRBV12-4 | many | TGTGCCAGCAGTTTAGCGATGGACAGCTATGGCTACACCTTC | CASSLAMDSYGYTF
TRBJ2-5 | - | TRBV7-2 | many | TGTGCCAGCAGCTTAGCGGGGACACCCGGAGAGACCCAGTACTTC | CASSLAGTPGETQYF
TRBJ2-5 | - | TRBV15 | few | TGTGCCACCAGCAGAGATGCGGGGTTGCAAGAGACCCAGTACTTC | CATSRDAGLQETQYF
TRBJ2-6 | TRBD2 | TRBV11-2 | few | TGTGCCAGCAACCCCGGGACTAGCGGCTCTGGGGCCAACGTCCTGACTTTC | CASNPGTSGSGANVLTF
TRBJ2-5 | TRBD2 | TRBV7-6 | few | TGTGCCAGCAGCAAAAGCGGGGGGGACCAAGAGACCCAGTACTTC | CASSKSGGDQETQYF
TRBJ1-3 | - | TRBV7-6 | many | TGTGCCAGCAGCGGACCCAGGGCAGACTCTGGAAACACCATATATTTT | CASSGPRADSGNTIYF
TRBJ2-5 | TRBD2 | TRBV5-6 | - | TGTGCCAGCAGCTTGGGGACTAGCGGGGGATACCAAGAGACCCGGTACTTC | CASSLGTSGGYQETRYF
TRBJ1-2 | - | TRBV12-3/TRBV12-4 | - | TGTGCCAGCGGGAAAAGTTTACATATCTCAAACTACGGCTACACCTTC | CASGKSLHISNYGYTF
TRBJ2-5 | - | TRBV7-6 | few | TGTGCCAGCAGCTTAAGGTTCGCACAGCGGTCACAAGAGACCCAGTACTTC | CASSLRFAQRSQETQYF
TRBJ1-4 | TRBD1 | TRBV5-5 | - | TGTGCCAGCAGCGAGGACAGGGGTGGCGAAAAACTGTTTTTT | CASSEDRGGEKLFF
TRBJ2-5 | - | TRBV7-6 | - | TGTGCTAGCAGCGGAAGCGTGGGGGTCGGAGAGACCCAGTACTTC | CASSGSVGVGETQYF
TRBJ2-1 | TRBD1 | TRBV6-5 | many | TGTGCCAGCAGTTACTCCGACAGGGGTGGGTACAATGAGCAGTTCTTC | CASSYSDRGGYNEQFF
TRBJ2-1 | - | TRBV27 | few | TGTGCCAGCAGTAGGCAACTCCAGGGGTTGGATGAGCAGTTCTTC | CASSRQLQGLDEQFF
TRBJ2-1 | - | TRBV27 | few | TGTGCCAGCTCTACCGGGACCACCTACAATGAGCAGTTCTTC | CASSTGTTYNEQFF
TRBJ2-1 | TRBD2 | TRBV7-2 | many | TGTGCCAGCAGCCCAAGGGAAGAAGCGGGGGGCTGGAATGAGCAGTTCTTC | CASSPREEAGGWNEQFF
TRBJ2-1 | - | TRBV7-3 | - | TGTGCCAGCAGCTTAGGGGTTCTGCGGGGGCCCTTCTCCTACAATGAGCAGTTCTTC | CASSLGVLRGPFSYNEQFF